Listed here are 11 T cell receptor beta chains from one sample, sequenced in a study of molecular identifiers for immune sequencing clone quantification. TCRdb itself ran the PCR reads through MiXCR, one entry per CDR3 protein. The sample has just under 65,000 distinct CDR3 sequences, around a fifth seen once. Sequencing input: naive CD8+ T cells from blood, with Jurkat cell RNA spiked in. The subset here: FACS-sorted CD8+CD4-CCR7+CD45RA+ naive T cells. Every receptor here comes from a human donor in good health. Some libraries in this study had Jurkat cell RNA spiked in.

Regarding this clonotype: A much larger clone differs by one base, so this may be a read error. V and J are TRBV6-5 and TRBJ1-1, with D perhaps TRBD1 (6 bases). The germline gives CDR1 MNHEY, CDR2 SVGAGI. This CDR3 is 13 amino acids long. V was pared by 5 bases and J by 10 bases, with 17 bases between. This CDR3 is CASSTDRFSGAFF. The CDR3 bases are TGTGCCAGCAGTACCGACAGGTTCTCTGGAGCTTTCTTT.

In this sample, this clonotype turned up many times. V gene TRBV27 combines with J gene TRBJ2-3; D is possibly TRBD2 (5 bases). CDR1 is MNHEY and CDR2 is SMNVEV in the germline V gene (reference sequence). The CDR3 runs 13 residues. Trimming shortened V by 4 bases and J by 1 base, and 6 bases separated the two germline ends. The CDR3 DNA sequence: TGTGCCAGCAGTTCCGGGGGCACAGATACGCAGTATTTT. Translated: CASSSGGTDTQYF.

In its sample, this clonotype was seen many times. The chain carries TRBV20-1 and TRBJ2-3, with 7 nucleotides matching TRBD2. The CDR3 sequence is 14 residues long. Trimming cost V 3 bases and J 5 bases; bases outside gene matches: 8. The germline V gene has CDR1 DFQATT and CDR2 SNEGSKA (reference sequence). CDR3: CSARSQLALDTQYF. The CDR3 DNA reads as TGCAGTGCTAGGTCACAACTAGCGCTAGATACGCAGTATTTT.

In this sample, this clonotype turned up many times. V usage is TRBV10-2 and J usage is TRBJ2-1, with TRBD2 matching over 12 bases. Germline CDR1 is WSHSY and CDR2 is SAAADI. After removal of 5 bases from V and 9 bases from J, the junction contained 11 bases not matched to a gene. The CDR3 is made up of 16 amino acids. The CDR3 protein is CASSLGLAGSFGEQFF. In DNA form, the CDR3 reads TGCGCCAGCAGTTTAGGACTAGCGGGGAGTTTCGGTGAGCAGTTCTTC.

This clonotype showed up many times. In nucleotides, the CDR3 is TGCAGCGTTGCCACGGCAGCCGGGGAGCTGTTTTTT. Translating gives CSVATAAGELFF. The chain combines TRBV29-1 with TRBJ2-2, with no clear D. Germline lookup yields CDR1 SQVTM and CDR2 ANQGSEA. The CDR3 length is 12 residues. The ends were cut back, 4 bases at V and 6 bases at J, with 9 bases in the middle.

In its sample, this clonotype was seen many times. The chain uses TRBV2 and TRBJ2-1; TRBD2 matches 8 bases. Germline V gene sequence: CDR1 SNHLY, CDR2 FYNNEI. The CDR3 contains 16 residues. Germline trimming cut 8 bases from V and 6 bases from J; bases unmatched to any gene: 15. The CDR3 coding sequence is TGTGCCAGCTTCAGCCCATTGGCGGGAGGAGGCAATGAGCAGTTCTTC. Protein product: CASFSPLAGGGNEQFF.

This clonotype was counted at least ten times. The rearrangement joins TRBV3-1 to TRBJ1-4, with TRBD1 identical over 9 bases. Germline V gene lookup returns CDR1 LGHDT and CDR2 YNNKEL (reference sequence). The CDR3 loop spans 16 amino acids. With 2 bases clipped from V and 8 bases from J, the junction kept 9 bases outside the gene matches. DNA for the CDR3: TGTGCCAGCAGCCAACTTTCCGGGACAGGGAGGGAAAAACTGTTTTTT. Protein: CASSQLSGTGREKLFF. The full variable domain, with the rest looked up from reference TRBV3-1 and TRBJ1-4, is DTAVSQTPKYLVTQMGNDKSIKCEQNLGHDTMYWYKQDSKKFLKIMFSYNNKELIINETVPNRFSPKSPDKAHLNLHINSLELGDSAVYFCASSQLSGTGREKLFFGSGTQLSVL.

The table lists this clonotype with a few counts. This rearrangement joins TRBV10-3 to TRBJ2-1, with D perhaps TRBD2 (5 bases). The CDR3 consists of 14 residues. Germline V gives CDR1 ENHRY, CDR2 SYGVKD. The V and J ends lost 8 bases and 8 bases respectively, with 19 bases between them. DNA for the CDR3: TGTGCCATCGAGGACTCCTCGGTTAAAGATGAGCAGTTCTTC. Residues: CAIEDSSVKDEQFF.

This clonotype was recorded many times. The chain combines TRBV28 with TRBJ2-3; D is unclear. The CDR3 is 10 residues long. Trimming cost V 9 bases and J 3 bases, with 4 bases left between them. Per the germline V gene, CDR1 is MDHEN and CDR2 is SYDVKM. The CDR3 region has the DNA TGTGCCAGACTTACAGATACGCAGTATTTT. Protein: CARLTDTQYF.

This clonotype showed up just a few times. Possible read error: a much larger clone is one base away. The CDR3 sequence: CATSESGARGTEAFF. The CDR3 bases are TGTGCCACCAGTGAGTCGGGGGCGCGGGGCACTGAAGCTTTCTTT. V usage is TRBV10-3 and J usage is TRBJ1-1; TRBD1 might be the D (6 bases). This CDR3 comprises 15 residues. Germline-derived CDR1 and CDR2 are ENHRY and SYGVKD.

This clonotype occurred many times. This rearrangement joins TRBV29-1 to TRBJ1-1; the D gene is possibly TRBD1 (6 bases). The CDR3 length is 13 residues. Germline V gene sequence: CDR1 SQVTM, CDR2 ANQGSEA. Trimming removed 4 bases at V and 0 bases at J, with 9 bases between. The CDR3 nucleotides read TGCAGCGTTGGAGGACAGCTGAACACTGAAGCTTTCTTT. Encoded protein: CSVGGQLNTEAFF.